The 23 T cell receptor beta chains in this list originate from one sample, sequenced in a study of OX40 agonist ivuxolimab in advanced cancers. Library construction relied on the immunoSEQ multiplex PCR assay. What TCRdb holds here is the immuneACCESS table cut down to in-frame rearrangements. Part of the clones is not present; checked against another copy, under half of the missing clones reflect an unresolved V gene, and the others are unexplained. This sample comprises roughly 100,000 clones, approximately 81% of them detected only once. Roughly 1.1% of the sample is taken by the ten largest. Sequencing was performed on CD4+ or CD8+ T cells sorted from blood, taken in a trial of the OX40 agonist ivuxolimab. Receptors originate from an adult with an advanced solid tumor such as melanoma, head and neck, liver or kidney cancer.

The chain couples TRBV19 to TRBJ1-1; 9 bases are shared with TRBD1. This CDR3 is built from 16 residues. Per germline, CDR1 LNHDA and CDR2 SQIVND (reference sequence). J lost 7 bases, V lost 1 base, and 10 bases had no gene match. CDR3 amino acids: CASSIVAGQGISEAFF. CDR3 coding DNA: TGTGCCAGTAGTATAGTTGCTGGACAGGGGATTAGTGAAGCTTTCTTT. Variable domain in full (rest from reference TRBV19 and TRBJ1-1): DGGITQSPKYLFRKEGQNVTLSCEQNLNHDAMYWYRQDPGQGLRLIYYSQIVNDFQKGDIAEGYSVSREKKESFPLTVTSAQKNPTAFYLCASSIVAGQGISEAFFGQGTRLTVV.

The chain is built from TRBV28 and TRBJ2-5; the D is unclear. The germline gives CDR1 MDHEN, CDR2 SYDVKM. V lost 2 bases and J 5 bases, leaving 12 bases between the germline ends. The CDR3 is 14 amino acids. CDR3 region: CASSLISGDETQYF. CDR3 nucleotide sequence: TGTGCCAGCAGTTTAATATCCGGAGATGAGACCCAGTACTTC.

The chain employs TRBV30 and TRBJ1-3; D is uncertain. This CDR3 is built from 15 residues. V lost 0 bases to trimming and J lost 7 bases, with 16 bases between them. Germline CDR1 is GTSNPN and CDR2 is SVGIG (reference sequence). CDR3 loop: CAWSVGKIDVNTIYF. In DNA, the CDR3 is TGTGCCTGGAGTGTTGGAAAAATTGATGTGAACACCATATATTTT.

DNA for the CDR3: TGCAGCGTTGACCGGGGGGCCTATGGCTACACCTTC. Protein sequence: CSVDRGAYGYTF. The rearrangement uses TRBV29-1 and TRBJ1-2, with TRBD1 as a possible D gene (6 bases). CDR1 and CDR2 from the germline V gene are SQVTM and ANQGSEA. The CDR3 is 12 amino acids. The ends were cut back, 3 bases at V and 4 bases at J, with 9 bases in the middle.

This rearrangement joins TRBV6-1 to TRBJ2-2; D unclear. Deletions cut 8 bases from V and 12 bases from J, with 22 bases between. The germline V gene has CDR1 MNHNS and CDR2 SASEGT. The length of the CDR3 is 14 residues. CDR3 in amino acids: CASEPLGRSEKLFF. The CDR3 region has the DNA TGTGCCAGCGAGCCTTTGGGAAGGTCCGAGAAGCTGTTTTTT.

The chain has TRBV7-3 and TRBJ2-5, with D hard to call. The CDR3 runs 13 residues. V was shortened by 2 bases and J by 0 bases, with 4 bases between the two germline ends. The V gene's germline CDR1 is SGHTA and CDR2 FQGTGA. The CDR3 spells CASSLGYQETQYF. CDR3 coding DNA: TGTGCCAGCAGCTTAGGGTACCAAGAGACCCAGTACTTC. The full variable domain, completed using reference TRBV7-3 and TRBJ2-5, is GAGVSQTPSNKVTEKGKYVELRCDPISGHTALYWYRQSLGQGPEFLIYFQGTGAADDSGLPNDRFFAVRPEGSVSTLKIQRTERGDSAVYLCASSLGYQETQYFGPGTRLLVL.

V usage is TRBV27 and J usage is TRBJ1-2; D possibly corresponds to TRBD1 (6 bases). Trimming stripped 6 bases from V and 1 base from J, with 12 bases between. The germline V gene has CDR1 MNHEY and CDR2 SMNVEV (reference sequence). CDR3 length: 14 residues. The CDR3 region has the DNA TGTGCCAGCAGCTTACTAGGGGGTAACTATGGCTACACCTTC. This translates into CASSLLGGNYGYTF.

This chain connects TRBV7-8 to TRBJ2-7; D not resolved. V lost 1 base and J lost 7, with 11 bases in between. Germline lookup yields CDR1 SGHVS and CDR2 FQNEAQ. This CDR3 has 13 amino acids. CDR3: CASSLDSLREQYF. CDR3 DNA sequence: TGTGCCAGCAGCTTAGACAGTCTTAGGGAGCAGTACTTC.

The chain uses TRBV7-8 and TRBJ1-1, with D unclear. The CDR3 contains 15 residues. Deletions cut 2 bases from V and 9 bases from J, with 19 bases between. Germline values: CDR1 SGHVS, CDR2 FQNEAQ. The CDR3 region has the DNA TGTGCCAGCAGCTTACTCGCTTCGGTGGGGAGGCAAGCTTTCTTT. This translates into CASSLLASVGRQAFF.

The J gene is TRBJ1-1, the V gene TRBV19; no firm D call. CDR1 is LNHDA and CDR2 is SQIVND in the germline V gene (reference sequence). The CDR3 is 15 residues long. The ends were cut back, 3 bases at V and 5 bases at J, with 16 bases in the middle. This CDR3 is CASSISRRAGTEAFF. As DNA, the CDR3 is TGTGCCAGTAGTATTTCCAGGAGGGCGGGGACTGAAGCTTTCTTT.

This clone was observed a few times. The chain couples TRBV2 to TRBJ1-6; possible D gene TRBD1, 6 bases. Germline CDR1 reads SNHLY; CDR2 reads FYNNEI. The CDR3 loop spans 15 amino acids. The ends were cut back, 3 bases at V and 8 bases at J, with 14 bases in the middle. The CDR3 DNA follows: TGTGCCAGCAGTGAGGAGGGGCAGGGGTATTCACCCCTCCACTTT. Translation: CASSEEGQGYSPLHF.

This clone was found once. This chain joins TRBV15 and TRBJ1-2; TRBD1 aligns across 9 bases. J lost 2 bases, V lost 0 bases, and 7 bases had no gene match. Germline CDR1 LNHNV, CDR2 YYDKDF (reference sequence). The CDR3 contains 17 residues. CDR3 sequence reads: CATSRDLDRGKNYGYTF. In nucleotides, the CDR3 is TGTGCCACCAGCAGAGATCTGGACAGGGGCAAGAACTATGGCTACACCTTC. Using reference TRBV15 and TRBJ1-2 for the parts outside the CDR3, the full variable domain is DAMVIQNPRYQVTQFGKPVTLSCSQTLNHNVMYWYQQKSSQAPKLLFHYYDKDFNNEADTPDNFQSRRPNTSFCFLDIRSPGLGDTAMYLCATSRDLDRGKNYGYTFGSGTRLTVV.

The chain couples TRBV19 to TRBJ1-5, with D possibly TRBD1 on 6 matching bases. Germline V gene lookup returns CDR1 LNHDA and CDR2 SQIVND (reference sequence). The CDR3 runs to 15 residues. The V end lost 4 bases, the J end lost 4 bases, and 14 bases lay between the germline ends. CDR3 sequence reads: CASSTPGGSNQPQHF. The CDR3 DNA is TGTGCCAGTAGTACGCCGGGGGGCTCGAATCAGCCCCAGCATTTT.

This clone was seen a single time. The chain joins TRBV30 to TRBJ2-3; 8 bases map to TRBD2. CDR1 and CDR2 from the germline V gene are GTSNPN and SVGIG (reference sequence). The CDR3 totals 16 residues. Losses at the gene ends were 1 base for V and 1 base for J; bases not matched to a gene: 7. The CDR3 DNA sequence: TGTGCCTGGAGTGCAAAGAGCGGGGGCCGCACAGATACGCAGTATTTT. Protein sequence: CAWSAKSGGRTDTQYF.

This chain uses TRBV14 with TRBJ2-5; D is unclear. Germline V gene lookup returns CDR1 SGHDN and CDR2 FVKESK. There are 11 residues in the CDR3. Trimming shortened V by 5 bases and J by 2 bases, and 3 bases separated the two germline ends. CDR3 nucleotide sequence: TGTGCCAGCAGCGCTCAAGAGACCCAGTACTTC. It encodes CASSAQETQYF.

The chain combines TRBV23-1 with TRBJ2-7; 8 nucleotides align to TRBD1. TRBV23-1 is designated an ORF whose function remains uncertain. The CDR3 is made up of 17 amino acids. J lost 3 bases, V lost 6 bases, and 16 bases had no gene match. CDR3: CASSPLWTGKGSYEQYV. The CDR3 DNA sequence: TGCGCCAGCAGCCCGTTATGGACAGGGAAAGGAAGCTACGAGCAGTACGTC.

The chain employs TRBV7-2 and TRBJ2-3; D ambiguous. This CDR3 spans 14 amino acids. V was trimmed by 1 base and J by 6 bases, leaving 11 bases between them. Germline values: CDR1 SGHTA, CDR2 FQGNSA. DNA for the CDR3: TGTGCCAGCAGCTTAGTTTCCCCAAGGGATACGCAGTATTTT. It specifies CASSLVSPRDTQYF.

The CDR3 loop reads CASSLDGGRNQPQHF. The CDR3 nucleotides read TGTGCCAGCAGCTTGGACGGAGGGAGGAATCAGCCCCAGCATTTT. The rearrangement joins TRBV5-4 to TRBJ1-5; D not certain. Germline CDR1 reads SGHNT; CDR2 reads YYREEE (reference sequence). The CDR3 consists of 15 residues. Trimming pared 0 bases from V and 4 bases from J, leaving 11 bases between.

CDR3 sequence: CASSRGQLETQYF. For the CDR3, the DNA is TGTGCCAGCAGCCGTGGACAGCTGGAGACCCAGTACTTC. The rearrangement joins TRBV11-2 to TRBJ2-5; TRBD1 is a possible D gene (6 bases). The CDR3 length is 13 residues. CDR1 is SGHAT, CDR2 FQNNGV, per germline. Between the trimmed V and J ends, which lost 5 bases and 5 bases, there was a span of 12 bases.

The CDR3 sequence: CASSSQPGQNNYGYTF. The CDR3 region has the DNA TGTGCCAGCAGCTCACAACCGGGACAGAACAACTATGGCTACACCTTC. The chain uses TRBV7-6 and TRBJ1-2; the match to TRBD1 covers 7 bases. The CDR3 runs to 16 residues. Unmatched junction bases numbered 10, after V lost 4 bases and J lost 2 bases. The germline CDR1 and CDR2 sequences are SGHVS and FNYEAQ. The whole variable domain, filled in from reference TRBV7-6 and TRBJ1-2, reads GAGVSQSPRYKVTKRGQDVALRCDPISGHVSLYWYRQALGQGPEFLTYFNYEAQQDKSGLPNDRFSAERPEGSISTLTIQRTEQRDSAMYRCASSSQPGQNNYGYTFGSGTRLTVV.

CDR3 region: CASSSTGTGNDGVGFF. The CDR3 DNA reads as TGTGCCAGCAGTAGCACCGGGACAGGGAATGACGGGGTTGGGTTCTTC. V and J are TRBV28 and TRBJ2-1; TRBD1 aligns across 9 bases. This CDR3 comprises 16 residues. V lost 5 bases and J lost 15; bases outside the gene matches: 20. Germline-derived CDR1 and CDR2 are MDHEN and SYDVKM.

The chain couples TRBV7-3 to TRBJ2-1; 11 nucleotides align to TRBD1. The CDR3 has 15 residues. From germline, CDR1 is SGHTA and CDR2 FQGTGA. V gave up 5 bases and J gave up 9 bases; unmatched junction bases: 9. The CDR3 region is CASSPPGQGASEQFF. The CDR3 bases are TGTGCCAGCAGCCCCCCCGGACAGGGGGCGTCTGAGCAGTTCTTC.

V usage is TRBV6-4 and J usage is TRBJ1-4; 8 nucleotides line up with TRBD1. There are 15 residues in the CDR3. The ends lost 5 bases at V and 9 bases at J; junction bases unmatched: 11. Germline-derived CDR1 and CDR2 are MRHNA and SNTAGT. CDR3 loop: CASSQKTGERKKLFF. The CDR3 DNA follows: TGTGCCAGCAGTCAAAAGACAGGGGAGCGCAAAAAACTGTTTTTT.